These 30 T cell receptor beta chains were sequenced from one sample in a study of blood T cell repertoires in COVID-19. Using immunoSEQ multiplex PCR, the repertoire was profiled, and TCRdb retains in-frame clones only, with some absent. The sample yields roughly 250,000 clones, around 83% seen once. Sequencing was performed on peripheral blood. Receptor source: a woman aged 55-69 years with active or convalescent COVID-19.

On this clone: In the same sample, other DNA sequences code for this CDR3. CDR3 region: CASSLVRGSSYNEQFF. CDR3 sequence (DNA): TGTGCCAGCAGCTTAGTTCGGGGGAGCTCCTACAATGAGCAGTTCTTC. This chain uses TRBV11-2 with TRBJ2-1; weak D call: TRBD2 (6 bases). Trimming stripped 1 base from V and 0 bases from J, with 10 bases between. The CDR3 is 16 amino acids. Per the germline V gene, CDR1 is SGHAT and CDR2 is FQNNGV.

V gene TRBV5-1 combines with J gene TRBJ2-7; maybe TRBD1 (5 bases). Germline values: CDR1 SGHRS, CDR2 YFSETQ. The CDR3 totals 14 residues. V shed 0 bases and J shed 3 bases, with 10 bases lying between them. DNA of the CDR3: TGCGCCAGCAGCTTGGTGCAGGGAAGCTACGAGCAGTACTTC. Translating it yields CASSLVQGSYEQYF.

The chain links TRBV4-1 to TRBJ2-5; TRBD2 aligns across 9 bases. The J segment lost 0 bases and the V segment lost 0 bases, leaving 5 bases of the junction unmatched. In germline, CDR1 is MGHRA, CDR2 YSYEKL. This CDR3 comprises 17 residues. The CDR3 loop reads CASSQDLSGGYQETQYF. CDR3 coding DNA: TGCGCCAGCAGCCAAGATCTAAGCGGGGGGTACCAAGAGACCCAGTACTTC.

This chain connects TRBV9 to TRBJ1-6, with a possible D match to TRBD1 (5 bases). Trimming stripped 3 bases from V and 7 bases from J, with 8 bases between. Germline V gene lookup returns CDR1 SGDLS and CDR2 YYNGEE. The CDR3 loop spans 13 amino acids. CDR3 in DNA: TGTGCCAGCAGCGCCGGGGGGAATTCACCCCTCCACTTT. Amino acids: CASSAGGNSPLHF.

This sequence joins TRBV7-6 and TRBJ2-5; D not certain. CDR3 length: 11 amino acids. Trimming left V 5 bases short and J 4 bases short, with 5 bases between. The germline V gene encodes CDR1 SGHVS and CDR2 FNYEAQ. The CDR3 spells CASSPLETQYF. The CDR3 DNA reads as TGTGCCAGCAGCCCCCTAGAGACCCAGTACTTC.

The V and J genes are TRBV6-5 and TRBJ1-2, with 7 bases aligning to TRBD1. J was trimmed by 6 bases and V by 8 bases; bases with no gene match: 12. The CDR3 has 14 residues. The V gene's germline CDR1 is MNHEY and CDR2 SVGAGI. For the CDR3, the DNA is TGTGCCAGCGGCCCGACAGGGAGGTATGATGGCTACACCTTC. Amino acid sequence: CASGPTGRYDGYTF.

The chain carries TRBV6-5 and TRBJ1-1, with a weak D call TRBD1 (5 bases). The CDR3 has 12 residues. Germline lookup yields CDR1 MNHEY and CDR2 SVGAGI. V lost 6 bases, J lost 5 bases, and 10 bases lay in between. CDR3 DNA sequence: TGTGCCAGCAGGGATTCAGGGACTGAAGCTTTCTTT. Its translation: CASRDSGTEAFF.

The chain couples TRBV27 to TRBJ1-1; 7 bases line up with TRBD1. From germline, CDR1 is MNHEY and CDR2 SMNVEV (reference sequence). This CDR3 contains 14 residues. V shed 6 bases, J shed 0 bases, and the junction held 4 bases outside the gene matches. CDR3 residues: CASSRGQVNTEAFF. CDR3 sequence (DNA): TGTGCCAGCAGCCGAGGACAGGTGAACACTGAAGCTTTCTTT.

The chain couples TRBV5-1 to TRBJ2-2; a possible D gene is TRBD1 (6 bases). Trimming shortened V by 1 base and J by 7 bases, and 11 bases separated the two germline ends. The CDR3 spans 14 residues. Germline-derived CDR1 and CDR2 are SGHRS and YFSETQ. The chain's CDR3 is CASSLNRVHGELFF. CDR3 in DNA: TGCGCCAGCAGCTTGAACAGGGTCCACGGGGAGCTGTTTTTT.

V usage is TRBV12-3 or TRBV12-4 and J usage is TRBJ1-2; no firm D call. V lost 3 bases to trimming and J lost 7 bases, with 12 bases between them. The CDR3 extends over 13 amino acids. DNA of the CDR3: TGTGCCAGCAGTTTCGGTCAGGATGGTGGCTACACCTTC. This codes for CASSFGQDGGYTF.

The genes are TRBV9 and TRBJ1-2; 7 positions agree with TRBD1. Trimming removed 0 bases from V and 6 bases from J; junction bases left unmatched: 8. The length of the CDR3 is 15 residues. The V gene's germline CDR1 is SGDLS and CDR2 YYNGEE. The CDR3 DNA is TGTGCCAGCAGCGTAGTGCGAGGGGGCAACGATGGCTACACCTTC. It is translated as CASSVVRGGNDGYTF.

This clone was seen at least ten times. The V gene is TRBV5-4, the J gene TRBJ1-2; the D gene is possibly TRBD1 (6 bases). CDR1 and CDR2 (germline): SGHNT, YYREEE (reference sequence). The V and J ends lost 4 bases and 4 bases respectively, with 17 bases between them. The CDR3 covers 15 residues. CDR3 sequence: CASSLTSTGGYGYTF. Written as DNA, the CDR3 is TGTGCCAGCAGCCTAACCTCGACAGGAGGCTATGGCTACACCTTC.

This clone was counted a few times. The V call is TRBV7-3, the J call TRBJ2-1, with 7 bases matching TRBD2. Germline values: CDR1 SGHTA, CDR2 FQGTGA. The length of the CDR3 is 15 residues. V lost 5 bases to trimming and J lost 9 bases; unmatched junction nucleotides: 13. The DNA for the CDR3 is TGTGCCAGCAGCCAACGGGCGGGGGTCGTGGCTGAGCAGTTCTTC. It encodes CASSQRAGVVAEQFF.

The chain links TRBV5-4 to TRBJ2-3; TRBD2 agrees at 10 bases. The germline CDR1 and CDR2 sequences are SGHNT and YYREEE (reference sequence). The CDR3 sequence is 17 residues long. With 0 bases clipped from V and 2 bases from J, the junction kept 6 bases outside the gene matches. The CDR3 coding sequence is TGTGCCAGCAGCTTGGATCCTAGCGGGGGAAACACAGATACGCAGTATTTT. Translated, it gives CASSLDPSGGNTDTQYF.

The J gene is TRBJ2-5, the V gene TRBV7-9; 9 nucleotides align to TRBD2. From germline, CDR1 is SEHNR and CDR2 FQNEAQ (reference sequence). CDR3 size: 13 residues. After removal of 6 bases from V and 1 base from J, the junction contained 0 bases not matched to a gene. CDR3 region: CASRTSGQETQYF. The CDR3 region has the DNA TGTGCCAGCAGGACTAGCGGCCAAGAGACCCAGTACTTC. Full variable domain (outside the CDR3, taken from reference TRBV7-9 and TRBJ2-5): DTGVSQNPRHKITKRGQNVTFRCDPISEHNRLYWYRQTLGQGPEFLTYFQNEAQLEKSRLLSDRFSAERPKGSFSTLEIQRTEQGDSAMYLCASRTSGQETQYFGPGTRLLVL.

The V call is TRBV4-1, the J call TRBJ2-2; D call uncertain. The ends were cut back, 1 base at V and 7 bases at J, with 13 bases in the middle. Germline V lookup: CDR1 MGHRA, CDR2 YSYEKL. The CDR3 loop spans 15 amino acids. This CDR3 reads CASSQVVPLVGELFF. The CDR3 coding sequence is TGCGCCAGCAGCCAAGTAGTGCCCTTGGTCGGGGAGCTGTTTTTT.

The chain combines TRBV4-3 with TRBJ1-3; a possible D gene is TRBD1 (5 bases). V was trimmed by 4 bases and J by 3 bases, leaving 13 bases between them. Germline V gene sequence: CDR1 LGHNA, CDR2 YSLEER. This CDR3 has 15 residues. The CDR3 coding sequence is TGCGCCAGCAGCCGGGCAGGGATGGGTGGAAACACCATATATTTT. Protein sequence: CASSRAGMGGNTIYF.

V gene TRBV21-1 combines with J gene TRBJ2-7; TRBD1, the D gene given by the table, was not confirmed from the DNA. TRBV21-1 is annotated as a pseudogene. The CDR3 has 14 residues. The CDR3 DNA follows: TGTGCCAGCAGCTTCCACAGGGGGCTCTACGAGCAGTACTTC. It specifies CASSFHRGLYEQYF.

The CDR3 spells CASSKVGGAGTEAFF. DNA for the CDR3: TGTGCCAGCAGCAAAGTAGGGGGCGCGGGGACTGAAGCTTTCTTT. This rearrangement joins TRBV7-3 to TRBJ1-1; 7 bases are a match to TRBD1. The V gene end was trimmed by 5 bases and the J gene end by 5 bases; junction bases not matched to a gene: 11. This CDR3 is built from 15 residues. Germline V gene sequence: CDR1 SGHTA, CDR2 FQGTGA.

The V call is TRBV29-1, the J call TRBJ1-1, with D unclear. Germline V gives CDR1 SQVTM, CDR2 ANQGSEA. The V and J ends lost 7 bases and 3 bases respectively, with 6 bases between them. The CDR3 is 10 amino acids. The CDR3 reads CSASDTEAFF. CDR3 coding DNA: TGCAGCGCCTCGGACACTGAAGCTTTCTTT.

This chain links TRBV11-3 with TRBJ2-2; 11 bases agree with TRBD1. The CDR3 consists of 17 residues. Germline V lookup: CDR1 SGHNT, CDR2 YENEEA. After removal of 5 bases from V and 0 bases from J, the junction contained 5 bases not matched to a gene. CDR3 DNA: TGTGCCAGCAGCCCCGGGACAGGGGGAGCGAACACCGGGGAGCTGTTTTTT. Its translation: CASSPGTGGANTGELFF. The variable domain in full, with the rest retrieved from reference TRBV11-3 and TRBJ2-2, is EAGVVQSPRYKIIEKKQPVAFWCNPISGHNTLYWYLQNLGQGPELLIRYENEEAVDDSQLPKDRFSAERLKGVDSTLKIQPAELGDSAVYLCASSPGTGGANTGELFFGEGSRLTVL.

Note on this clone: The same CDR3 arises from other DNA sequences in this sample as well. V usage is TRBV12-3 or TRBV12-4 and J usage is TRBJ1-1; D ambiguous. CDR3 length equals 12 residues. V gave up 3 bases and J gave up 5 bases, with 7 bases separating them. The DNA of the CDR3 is TGTGCCAGCAGTTTTCCAGGAACTGAAGCTTTCTTT. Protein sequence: CASSFPGTEAFF.

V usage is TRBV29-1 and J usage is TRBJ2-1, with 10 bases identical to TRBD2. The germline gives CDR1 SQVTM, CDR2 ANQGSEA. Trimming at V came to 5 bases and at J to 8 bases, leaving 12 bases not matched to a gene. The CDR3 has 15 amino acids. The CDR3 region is CSVPGRAAGGDEQFF. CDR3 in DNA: TGCAGCGTTCCGGGTCGGGCAGCGGGGGGGGATGAGCAGTTCTTC.

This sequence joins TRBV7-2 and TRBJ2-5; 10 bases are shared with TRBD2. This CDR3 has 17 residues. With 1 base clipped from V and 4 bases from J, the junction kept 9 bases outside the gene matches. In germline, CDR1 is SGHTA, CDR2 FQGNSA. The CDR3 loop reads CASSLVITSGARETQYF. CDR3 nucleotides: TGTGCCAGCAGCTTAGTTATAACTAGCGGGGCTCGAGAGACCCAGTACTTC.

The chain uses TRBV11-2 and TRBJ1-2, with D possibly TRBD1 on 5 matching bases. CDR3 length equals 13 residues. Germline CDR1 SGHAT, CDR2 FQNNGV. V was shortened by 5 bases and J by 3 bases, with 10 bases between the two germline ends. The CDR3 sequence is CASSVLTDYGYTF. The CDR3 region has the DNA TGTGCCAGCAGCGTACTGACAGACTATGGCTACACCTTC.

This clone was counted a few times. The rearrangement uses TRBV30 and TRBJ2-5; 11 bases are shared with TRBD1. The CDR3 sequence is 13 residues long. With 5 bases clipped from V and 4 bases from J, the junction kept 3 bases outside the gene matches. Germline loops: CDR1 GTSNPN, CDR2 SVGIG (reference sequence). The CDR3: CAWGQGAGETQYF. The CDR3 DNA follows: TGTGCCTGGGGACAGGGGGCCGGAGAGACCCAGTACTTC.

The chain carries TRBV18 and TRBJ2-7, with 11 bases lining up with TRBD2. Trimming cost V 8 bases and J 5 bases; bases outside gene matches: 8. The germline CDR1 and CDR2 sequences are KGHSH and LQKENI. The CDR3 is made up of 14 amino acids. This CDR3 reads CASRNSGGAHEQYF. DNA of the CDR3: TGTGCCAGCCGTAATAGCGGGGGGGCCCACGAGCAGTACTTC.

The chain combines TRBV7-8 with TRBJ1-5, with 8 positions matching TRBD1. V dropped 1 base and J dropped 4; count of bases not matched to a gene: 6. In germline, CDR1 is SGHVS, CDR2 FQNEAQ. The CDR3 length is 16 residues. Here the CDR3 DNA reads TGTGCCAGCAGCTTAGGTACAGGGGGAAGTAATCAGCCCCAGCATTTT. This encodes CASSLGTGGSNQPQHF.

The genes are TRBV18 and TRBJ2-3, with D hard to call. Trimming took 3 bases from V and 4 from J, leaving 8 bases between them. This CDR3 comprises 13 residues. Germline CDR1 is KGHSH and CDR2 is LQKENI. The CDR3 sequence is CASSPRHPDTQYF. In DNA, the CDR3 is TGTGCCAGCTCACCGCGACACCCAGATACGCAGTATTTT. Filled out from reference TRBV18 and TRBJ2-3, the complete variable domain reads NAGVMQNPRHLVRRRGQEARLRCSPMKGHSHVYWYRQLPEEGLKFMVYLQKENIIDESGMPKERFSAEFPKEGPSILRIQQVVRGDSAAYFCASSPRHPDTQYFGPGTRLTVL.

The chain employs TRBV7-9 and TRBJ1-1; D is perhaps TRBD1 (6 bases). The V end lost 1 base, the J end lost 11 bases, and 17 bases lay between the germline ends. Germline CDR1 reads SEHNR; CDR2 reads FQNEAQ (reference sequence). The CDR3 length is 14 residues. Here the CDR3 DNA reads TGTGCCAGCAGCTTAGAGGGGGAGGGCGTTCGGGCTTTCTTT. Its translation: CASSLEGEGVRAFF.